These 13 T cell receptor beta chains were sequenced from one sample in a study of regulatory dendritic cells for organ transplantation. Clones were sequenced by immunoSEQ multiplex PCR, and TCRdb holds only the in-frame ones, with some missing. Of about 30,000 clones listed, around 80% are singletons. The sample taken for sequencing was naive CD4+ T cells from blood. Subset described: CD45RA+ naive T cells. These receptors all stem from a human donor in good health.

This rearrangement joins TRBV2 to TRBJ1-4; D is unresolved. The CDR3 sequence is 11 residues long. V was pared by 6 bases and J by 12 bases, with 11 bases between. Per the germline V gene, CDR1 is SNHLY and CDR2 is FYNNEI. The DNA of the CDR3 is TGTGCCAGCAGCATGGCTGTCGAACTGTTTTTT. Translating it yields CASSMAVELFF.

The rearrangement joins TRBV4-3 to TRBJ2-1, with 8 bases identical to TRBD2. Germline loops: CDR1 LGHNA, CDR2 YSLEER. The length of the CDR3 is 17 residues. V was pared by 0 bases and J by 2 bases, with 6 bases of the junction left unmatched. CDR3 region: CASSQDLGGGTYNEQFF. CDR3 bases: TGCGCCAGCAGCCAAGATCTTGGCGGGGGGACCTACAATGAGCAGTTCTTC.

The chain has TRBV29-1 and TRBJ1-2; TRBD1 agrees at 9 bases. Looked up from germline, CDR1 is SQVTM and CDR2 is ANQGSEA. The CDR3 runs 16 residues. Trimming at V came to 3 bases and at J to 5 bases, leaving 13 bases not matched to a gene. The CDR3 here is CSVDKGQGGFRYGYTF. CDR3 in DNA: TGCAGCGTTGACAAGGGACAGGGTGGCTTTCGATATGGCTACACCTTC.

This clone was seen more than once but under ten times. The genes are TRBV15 and TRBJ2-7, with 10 bases fitting TRBD1. After removal of 3 bases from V and 4 bases from J, the junction contained 6 bases not matched to a gene. The CDR3 totals 15 residues. The germline CDR1 and CDR2 sequences are LNHNV and YYDKDF (reference sequence). The CDR3 nucleotides are TGTGCCACCAGCAGGGCCGGGACAGGGGATTACGAGCAGTACTTC. It specifies CATSRAGTGDYEQYF. Drawing the rest from reference TRBV15 and TRBJ2-7, the complete variable domain is DAMVIQNPRYQVTQFGKPVTLSCSQTLNHNVMYWYQQKSSQAPKLLFHYYDKDFNNEADTPDNFQSRRPNTSFCFLDIRSPGLGDTAMYLCATSRAGTGDYEQYFGPGTRLTVT.

The chain is built from TRBV6-5 and TRBJ1-2, with 12 positions matching TRBD1. V shed 6 bases, J shed 6 bases, and the junction held 5 bases outside the gene matches. This CDR3 contains 14 residues. Germline V gene sequence: CDR1 MNHEY, CDR2 SVGAGI. In nucleotides, the CDR3 is TGTGCCAGCAGCCGGGACAGGGGGCGACATGGCTACACCTTC. Protein: CASSRDRGRHGYTF.

This rearrangement joins TRBV5-1 to TRBJ2-3; the D gene is possibly TRBD2 (6 bases). From germline, CDR1 is SGHRS and CDR2 YFSETQ. The CDR3 spans 14 residues. Trimming took 1 base from V and 8 from J, leaving 14 bases between them. The CDR3 DNA follows: TGCGCCAGCAGCTTGTCGGTCGGGAGCGGTACGCAGTATTTT. The encoded protein is CASSLSVGSGTQYF.

The chain uses TRBV5-1 and TRBJ2-3; possibly TRBD2 for D (5 bases). The CDR3 is made up of 16 amino acids. Germline lookup yields CDR1 SGHRS and CDR2 YFSETQ. Trimming removed 1 base from V and 5 bases from J, with 17 bases in between. CDR3 coding DNA: TGCGCCAGCAGCTTGAGCGGCGGGCTGAATAGAGATACGCAGTATTTT. It specifies CASSLSGGLNRDTQYF.

The chain carries TRBV5-4 and TRBJ1-3; 7 nucleotides line up with TRBD1. Germline V CDR1 and CDR2: SGHNT, YYREEE (reference sequence). The CDR3 is 17 amino acids. V was clipped by 0 bases and J by 0 bases; unmatched bases: 6. The chain's CDR3 is CASSLAGGQLSGNTIYF. The CDR3 region has the DNA TGTGCCAGCAGCTTGGCCGGGGGACAGCTCTCTGGAAACACCATATATTTT.

The rearrangement links TRBV2 to TRBJ2-7; 9 bases fit TRBD1. J gave up 2 bases and V 6 bases, and 8 bases lay outside the gene matches. CDR1 is SNHLY, CDR2 FYNNEI, per germline. The CDR3 extends over 15 amino acids. The CDR3 loop reads CASRASGTGPYEQYF. CDR3 DNA: TGTGCCAGCAGGGCCTCCGGGACAGGGCCCTACGAGCAGTACTTC. The full variable domain, with the rest looked up from reference TRBV2 and TRBJ2-7, is EPEVTQTPSHQVTQMGQEVILRCVPISNHLYFYWYRQILGQKVEFLVSFYNNEISEKSEIFDDQFSVERPDGSNFTLKIRSTKLEDSAMYFCASRASGTGPYEQYFGPGTRLTVT.

The chain joins TRBV19 to TRBJ1-1; a possible D gene is TRBD1 (6 bases). V was pared by 3 bases and J by 5 bases, with 13 bases between. Germline V gives CDR1 LNHDA, CDR2 SQIVND (reference sequence). This CDR3 region has 14 residues. The chain's CDR3 is CASSIWGGQTEAFF. DNA of the CDR3: TGTGCCAGTAGTATTTGGGGGGGACAAACTGAAGCTTTCTTT.

The rearrangement joins TRBV11-2 to TRBJ1-4; D not resolved. Trimming removed 4 bases at V and 4 bases at J, with 16 bases between. CDR1 is SGHAT, CDR2 FQNNGV, per germline. CDR3 length: 16 amino acids. In DNA form, the CDR3 reads TGTGCCAGCAGCTCCTCGAGAGGGAACTATAATGAAAAACTGTTTTTT. This codes for CASSSSRGNYNEKLFF.

The V and J genes are TRBV7-9 and TRBJ1-5; D ambiguous. The germline V gene has CDR1 SEHNR and CDR2 FQNEAQ (reference sequence). This CDR3 is 15 amino acids long. V lost 1 base and J 0 bases, leaving 7 bases between the germline ends. The CDR3 DNA follows: TGTGCCAGCAGCTTAGAACTAGGTAGCAATCAGCCCCAGCATTTT. Its protein product is CASSLELGSNQPQHF. The full variable domain, completed using reference TRBV7-9 and TRBJ1-5, is DTGVSQNPRHKITKRGQNVTFRCDPISEHNRLYWYRQTLGQGPEFLTYFQNEAQLEKSRLLSDRFSAERPKGSFSTLEIQRTEQGDSAMYLCASSLELGSNQPQHFGDGTRLSIL.

This chain uses TRBV10-3 with TRBJ1-5, with D perhaps TRBD1 (5 bases). Trimming took 0 bases from V and 0 from J, leaving 12 bases between them. This CDR3 has 17 residues. Germline lookup yields CDR1 ENHRY and CDR2 SYGVKD. In DNA form, the CDR3 reads TGTGCCATCAGTGAGTCACGACAGACTTATAGCAATCAGCCCCAGCATTTT. This sequence encodes CAISESRQTYSNQPQHF.